This entry lists 4 T cell receptor beta chains sequenced from one sample in a study of blood T cell repertoires in COVID-19. Produced via immunoSEQ multiplex PCR; TCRdb's table is partial and in-frame only. The data show about 85,000 clones, 87% seen once. Material for sequencing was peripheral blood. Every receptor here comes from a man aged 60 to 75 with acute or convalescent COVID-19.

The gene calls are TRBV29-1 and TRBJ1-1; 8 nucleotides align to TRBD1. With 7 bases clipped from V and 1 base from J, the junction kept 2 bases outside the gene matches. The CDR3 spans 12 residues. The germline gives CDR1 SQVTM, CDR2 ANQGSEA. In DNA, the CDR3 is TGCAGCGCGGACAGGGAGAACACTGAAGCTTTCTTT. This gives the protein CSADRENTEAFF. Drawing the rest from reference TRBV29-1 and TRBJ1-1, the complete variable domain is SAVISQKPSRDICQRGTSLTIQCQVDSQVTMMFWYRQQPGQSLTLIATANQGSEATYESGFVIDKFPISRPNLTFSTLTVSNMSPEDSSIYLCSADRENTEAFFGQGTRLTVV.

This clone appeared a few times. The rearrangement joins TRBV27 to TRBJ2-1, with 9 bases aligning to TRBD2. The CDR3 is 17 amino acids. The V segment lost 3 bases and the J segment 6 bases; nucleotides outside the gene matches: 12. Germline-derived CDR1 and CDR2 are MNHEY and SMNVEV (reference sequence). CDR3 loop: CASSFKAGGPLFNEQFF. CDR3 coding DNA: TGTGCCAGCAGTTTCAAAGCGGGGGGACCTCTTTTCAATGAGCAGTTCTTC.

The chain has TRBV7-6 and TRBJ2-5; D possibly corresponds to TRBD2 (7 bases). The germline CDR1 and CDR2 sequences are SGHVS and FNYEAQ. The CDR3 is made up of 16 amino acids. V lost 0 bases and J 4 bases, leaving 15 bases between the germline ends. CDR3: CASSLAQWGGRETQYF. In DNA, the CDR3 is TGTGCCAGCAGCTTAGCTCAATGGGGGGGGCGAGAGACCCAGTACTTC. Looking up the rest from reference TRBV7-6 and TRBJ2-5 gives the full variable domain: GAGVSQSPRYKVTKRGQDVALRCDPISGHVSLYWYRQALGQGPEFLTYFNYEAQQDKSGLPNDRFSAERPEGSISTLTIQRTEQRDSAMYRCASSLAQWGGRETQYFGPGTRLLVL.

V usage is TRBV30 and J usage is TRBJ2-7; the D gene is possibly TRBD2 (5 bases). The V end was cut by 0 bases, the J end by 4 bases, with 10 bases between. The CDR3 contains 13 residues. The germline CDR1 and CDR2 sequences are GTSNPN and SVGIG (reference sequence). For the CDR3, the DNA is TGTGCCTGGAGTGTATCTCGGGATTACGAGCAGTACTTC. Its translation: CAWSVSRDYEQYF.